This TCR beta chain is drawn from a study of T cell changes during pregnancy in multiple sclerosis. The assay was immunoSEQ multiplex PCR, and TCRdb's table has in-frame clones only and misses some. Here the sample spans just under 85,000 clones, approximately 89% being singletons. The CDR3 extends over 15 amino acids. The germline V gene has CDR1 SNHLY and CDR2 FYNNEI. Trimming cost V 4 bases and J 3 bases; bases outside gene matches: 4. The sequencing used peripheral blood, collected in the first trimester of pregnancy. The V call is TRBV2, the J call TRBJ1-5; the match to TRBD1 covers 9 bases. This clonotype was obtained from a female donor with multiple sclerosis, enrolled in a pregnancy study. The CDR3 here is CASSVGQGHNQPQHF. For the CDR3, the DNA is TGTGCCAGCAGTGTGGGACAGGGACACAATCAGCCCCAGCATTTT.